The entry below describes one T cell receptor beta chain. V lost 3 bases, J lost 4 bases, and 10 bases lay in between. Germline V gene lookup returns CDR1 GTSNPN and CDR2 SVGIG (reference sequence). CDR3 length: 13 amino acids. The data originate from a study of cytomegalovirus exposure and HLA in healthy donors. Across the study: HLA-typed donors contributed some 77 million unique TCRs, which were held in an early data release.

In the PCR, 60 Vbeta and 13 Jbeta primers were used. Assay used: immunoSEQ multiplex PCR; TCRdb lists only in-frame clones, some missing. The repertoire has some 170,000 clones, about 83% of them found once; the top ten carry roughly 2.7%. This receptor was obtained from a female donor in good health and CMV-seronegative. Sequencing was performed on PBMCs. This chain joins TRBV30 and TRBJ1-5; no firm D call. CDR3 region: CAWRDNFNQPQHF. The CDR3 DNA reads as TGTGCCTGGAGAGACAACTTTAATCAGCCCCAGCATTTT. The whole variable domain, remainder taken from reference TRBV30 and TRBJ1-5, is SQTIHQWPATLVQPVGSPLSLECTVEGTSNPNLYWYRQAAGRGLQLLFYSVGIGQISSEVPQNLSASRPQDRQFILSSKKLLLSDSGFYLCAWRDNFNQPQHFGDGTRLSIL.